Listed below are T cell receptor beta chains from one sample, sequenced in a study of cytomegalovirus exposure and HLA in healthy donors. Clones were read by immunoSEQ multiplex PCR, and TCRdb kept only the in-frame ones, dropping some. The table records tens of thousands of clones, roughly 80% of them present only once. Sequencing was performed on PBMCs. These receptors were taken from a woman in her forties in good health and CMV-seropositive. The conserved cysteine and the conserved F or W are not part of the CDR3 here. D genes are given only for firm matches.

>TRBV2|-
ASSEGGGDNQPQH
>TRBV4-3|TRBD2
ASKTRREARSEQY
>TRBV7-2|-
ASSLYSSSGPGNTIY
>TRBV27|-
ASSMVINGLEQF
>TRBV28|-
ASSLRRPTNIEKLF
>TRBV9|-
ASSVGLPSGPYNEQF
>TRBV30|TRBD1
AWRGQGIGNTEAF
>TRBV2|-
ASTGVPSTNEKLF
>TRBV4-1|TRBD1
ASSQKDRDPWNYGYT
>TRBV5-1|-
ASSRTVAGTEAF
>TRBV6-1|-
ASSVAQGGSYEQY
>TRBV9|-
ASSVAEGREQY
>TRBV5-1|-
ASSLGTNGNGELF
>TRBV4-1|TRBD2
ASSLIAGVENTQY
>TRBV6-5|-
ASSASDRFYGYT
>TRBV4-2|-
ASSQDDKYSNQPQH
>TRBV28|-
ASSHTSRGGNQPQH
>TRBV30|TRBD1
AWSSGQGLYEQY
>TRBV7-2|-
ASSLAPTRRETQY
>TRBV19|TRBD2
ASSITLAVQETQY
>TRBV27|TRBD2
ASMFRGGSYNEQF
>TRBV5-6|-
ASSLPQSYYGYT
>TRBV9|TRBD1
ASSSRTGMDTQY
>TRBV9|-
ASSVLAGSNEKLF
>TRBV18|TRBD1
ASSLRQGSYEQY
>TRBV7-2|TRBD1
ASSPTGAPYEQY
>TRBV19|-
ATRWGRGTEAF
>TRBV7-9|-
ASSLSVAEQETQY